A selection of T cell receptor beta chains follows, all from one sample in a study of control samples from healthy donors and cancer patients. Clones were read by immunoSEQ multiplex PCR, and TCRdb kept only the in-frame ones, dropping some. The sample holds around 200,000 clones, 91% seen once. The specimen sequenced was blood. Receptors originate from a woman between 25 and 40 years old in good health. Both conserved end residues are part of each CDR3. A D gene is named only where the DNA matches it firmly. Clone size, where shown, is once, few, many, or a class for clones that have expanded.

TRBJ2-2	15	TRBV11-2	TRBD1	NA	TGTGCCAGCAGCGCCCGGGACAGGTACACCGGGGAGCTGTTTTTT	CASSARDRYTGELFF
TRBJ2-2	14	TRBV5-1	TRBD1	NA	TGCGCCAGCAGCTCCGGGACAGCCACCGGGGAGCTGTTTTTT	CASSSGTATGELFF
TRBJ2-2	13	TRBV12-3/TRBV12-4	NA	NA	TGTGCCTGGGGACACGCGAACACCGGGGAGCTGTTTTTT	CAWGHANTGELFF
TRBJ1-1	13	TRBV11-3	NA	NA	TGTGCCAGCAGTTTAGACGGTATCGGTGAAGCTTTCTTT	CASSLDGIGEAFF
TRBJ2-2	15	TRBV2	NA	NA	TGTGCCAGCAGAACGGACAGGGAGGGCACCGGGGAGCTGTTTTTT	CASRTDREGTGELFF
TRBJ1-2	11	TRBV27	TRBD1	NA	TGTGCCAGCAGTGGACAGGGGGGCTACACCTTC	CASSGQGGYTF
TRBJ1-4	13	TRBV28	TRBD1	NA	TGTGCCAGCAGTTCCGGGGACAGGGATAAACTGTTTTTT	CASSSGDRDKLFF
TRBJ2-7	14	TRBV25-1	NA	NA	TGTGCCAGCAGTGAAGAGGGCAGAGGGAACGAGCAGTACTTC	CASSEEGRGNEQYF
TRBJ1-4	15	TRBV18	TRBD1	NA	TGTGCCAGCTCACCACCGTCAGGGGGGGGTGAAAAACTGTTTTTT	CASSPPSGGGEKLFF
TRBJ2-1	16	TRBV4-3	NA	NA	TGCGCCAGCAGCCAAGACGTAGGTGGCTCCTACAATGAGCAGTTCTTC	CASSQDVGGSYNEQFF
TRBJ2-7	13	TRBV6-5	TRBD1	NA	TGTGCCAGCAGGGGGACAGGGAGGTACGAGCAGTACTTC	CASRGTGRYEQYF
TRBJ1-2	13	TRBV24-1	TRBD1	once	TGTGCCACTAGTACACAGGGGGGCTATGGCTACACCTTC	CATSTQGGYGYTF
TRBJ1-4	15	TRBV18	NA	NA	TGTGCCAGCTCACCCCCCGGACAGACTAATGAAAAACTGTTTTTT	CASSPPGQTNEKLFF
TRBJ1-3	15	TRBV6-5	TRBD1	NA	TGTGCCAGCAGTTTACAGGGGGCTTCTGGAAACACCATATATTTT	CASSLQGASGNTIYF
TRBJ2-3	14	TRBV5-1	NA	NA	TGCGCCAGCAGCTTGGGAGTGTTAACAGATACGCAGTATTTT	CASSLGVLTDTQYF
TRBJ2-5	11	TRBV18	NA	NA	TGTGCCAGCTCACCAGCGGAGACCCAGTACTTC	CASSPAETQYF
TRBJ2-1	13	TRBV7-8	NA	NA	TGTGCCAGCAGCAAACCAGGGGGGAATGAGCAGTTCTTC	CASSKPGGNEQFF
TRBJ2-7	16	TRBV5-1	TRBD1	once	TGCGCCAGCAGCCCCACTGGACAGGAGCCCTCCTACGAGCAGTACTTC	CASSPTGQEPSYEQYF
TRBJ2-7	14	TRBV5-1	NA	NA	TGCGCCAGCAGCCCGGGACCCCGGGGCTACGAGCAGTACTTC	CASSPGPRGYEQYF
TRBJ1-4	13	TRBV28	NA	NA	TGTGCCAGCAGAGTACAGGGCGCAGAAAAACTGTTTTTT	CASRVQGAEKLFF
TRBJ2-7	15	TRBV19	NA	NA	TGTGCCAGTAGAGGGAGGGGGACCGTCTCCTACGAGCAGTACTTC	CASRGRGTVSYEQYF
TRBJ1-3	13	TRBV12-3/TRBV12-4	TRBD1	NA	TGTGCCAGCAGGGACAGGGGTGGAAACACCATATATTTT	CASRDRGGNTIYF
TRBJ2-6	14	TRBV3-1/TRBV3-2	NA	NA	TGTGCCAGCAGCGGTAGGGTTGGGGCCAACGTCCTGACTTTC	CASSGRVGANVLTF
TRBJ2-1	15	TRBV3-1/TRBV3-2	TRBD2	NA	TGTGCCAGCAGCCAGACTAGCGGGATTGCAAATGAGCAGTTCTTC	CASSQTSGIANEQFF
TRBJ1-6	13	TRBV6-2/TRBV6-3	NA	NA	TGTGCCAGCAGTTTCCGAGGGGGATCACCCCTCCACTTT	CASSFRGGSPLHF
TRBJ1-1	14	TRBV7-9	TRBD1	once	TGTGCCAGCAGCCCGCCGACAGGGAGCACTGAAGCTTTCTTT	CASSPPTGSTEAFF
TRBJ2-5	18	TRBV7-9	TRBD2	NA	TGTGCCAGCAGCCCCGGGGGGCTAGCGGGGGGAAAGCAAGAGACCCAGTACTTC	CASSPGGLAGGKQETQYF
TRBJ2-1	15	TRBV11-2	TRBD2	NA	TGTGCCAGCAGCTCCCGGCGGGGGGCCTACAATGAGCAGTTCTTC	CASSSRRGAYNEQFF
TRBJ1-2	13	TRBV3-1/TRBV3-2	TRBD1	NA	TGTGCCAGCAGCCAACAGGGGGCGCGGGGCTACACCTTC	CASSQQGARGYTF
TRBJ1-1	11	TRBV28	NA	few	TGTGCCAGCAGTTTCGGCACTGAAGCTTTCTTT	CASSFGTEAFF
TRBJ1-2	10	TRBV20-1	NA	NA	TGCAGTGCAGGGGAATATGGCTACACCTTC	CSAGEYGYTF
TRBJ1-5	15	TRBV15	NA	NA	TGTGCCACCAGCAGAGATATGCAGGGTCATCAGCCCCAGCATTTT	CATSRDMQGHQPQHF
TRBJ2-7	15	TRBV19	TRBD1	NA	TGTGCCAGTAGTATGGAGGACAGGAACTCCTACGAGCAGTACTTC	CASSMEDRNSYEQYF
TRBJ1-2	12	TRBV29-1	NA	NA	TGCAGCGTTGACAACGGGGGCTATGGCTACACCTTC	CSVDNGGYGYTF
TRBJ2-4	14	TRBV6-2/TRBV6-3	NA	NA	TGTGCCAGCAGTTCCACCCTAGCCAAAAACATTCAGTACTTC	CASSSTLAKNIQYF
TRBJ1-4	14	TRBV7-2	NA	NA	TGTGCCAGCAGCTTAGGGGGGGGTAATGAAAAACTGTTTTTT	CASSLGGGNEKLFF
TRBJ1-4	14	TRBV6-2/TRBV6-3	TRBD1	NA	TGTGCCAGCAGTTACACAGGGGTTAATGAAAAACTGTTTTTT	CASSYTGVNEKLFF
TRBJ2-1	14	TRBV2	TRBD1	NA	TGTGCCAGCAGTGAGGACAGGGGTGGGAATGAGCAGTTCTTC	CASSEDRGGNEQFF
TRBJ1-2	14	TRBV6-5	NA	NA	TGTGCCAGCAGTATGGACATTACTAACTATGGCTACACCTTC	CASSMDITNYGYTF
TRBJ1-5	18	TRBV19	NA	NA	TGTGCCAGTAGTATAAGGGACCGGGCAGGGTGGAGTAATCAGCCCCAGCATTTT	CASSIRDRAGWSNQPQHF
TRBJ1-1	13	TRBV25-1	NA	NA	TGTGCCAGCAGTAGCAGGGGGAACACTGAAGCTTTCTTT	CASSSRGNTEAFF
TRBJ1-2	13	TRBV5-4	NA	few	TGTGCCAGCAGCCAGGGTACCAACTATGGCTACACCTTC	CASSQGTNYGYTF
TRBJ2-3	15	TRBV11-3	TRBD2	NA	TGTGCCAGCAGTTCTAGCGGGAGGGCCGGAGATACGCAGTATTTT	CASSSSGRAGDTQYF
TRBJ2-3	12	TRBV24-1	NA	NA	TGTGCCACCAGTGATTGGGCAGATACGCAGTATTTT	CATSDWADTQYF
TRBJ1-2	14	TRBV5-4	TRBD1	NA	TGTGCCAGCAGCTTGACAGGGGCTAACTATGGCTACACCTTC	CASSLTGANYGYTF
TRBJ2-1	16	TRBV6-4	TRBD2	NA	TGTGCCAGCAGTGACTCTGGGGCGGGGGACCCCAATGAGCAGTTCTTC	CASSDSGAGDPNEQFF
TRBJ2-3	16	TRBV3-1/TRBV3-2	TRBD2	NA	TGTGCCAGCAGCCATTTAGCGGGAGGGCCGAGAGATACGCAGTATTTT	CASSHLAGGPRDTQYF
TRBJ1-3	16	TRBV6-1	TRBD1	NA	TGTGCCAGCAGTGAAGTTTGGGACAGGGGGGGAAACACCATATATTTT	CASSEVWDRGGNTIYF
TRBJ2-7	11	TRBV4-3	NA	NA	TGCGCCAGCAGCCAAGTGCGGGAGCAGTACTTC	CASSQVREQYF
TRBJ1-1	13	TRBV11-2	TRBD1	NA	TGTGCCAGCAGCTTAGGGACAGGGGATGGGGCTTTCTTT	CASSLGTGDGAFF